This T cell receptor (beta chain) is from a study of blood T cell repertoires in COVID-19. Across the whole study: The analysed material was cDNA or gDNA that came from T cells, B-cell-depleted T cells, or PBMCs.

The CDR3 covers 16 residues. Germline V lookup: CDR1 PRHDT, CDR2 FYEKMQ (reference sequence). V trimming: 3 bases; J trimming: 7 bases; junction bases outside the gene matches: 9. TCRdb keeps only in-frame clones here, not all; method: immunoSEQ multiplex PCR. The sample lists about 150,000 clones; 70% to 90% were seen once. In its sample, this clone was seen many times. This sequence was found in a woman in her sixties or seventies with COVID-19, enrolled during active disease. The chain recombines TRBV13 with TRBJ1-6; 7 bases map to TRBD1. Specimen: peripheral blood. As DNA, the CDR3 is TGTGCCAGCAGCTTTGGTTCCGGGACAGCGAATTCACCCCTCCACTTT. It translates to CASSFGSGTANSPLHF.